These 27 T cell receptor beta chains were sequenced from one sample in a study of control samples from healthy donors and cancer patients. The table came from immunoSEQ multiplex PCR; TCRdb's copy has only in-frame clones and leaves some out. Here the sample spans about 72,000 clones, 85% to 95% being singletons. The material sequenced was blood. Receptors originate from a woman aged 55-69 years in good health.

The V call is TRBV30, the J call TRBJ1-3; no reliable D call. The CDR3 is 15 amino acids. The germline V gene encodes CDR1 GTSNPN and CDR2 SVGIG (reference sequence). The ends were cut back, 4 bases at V and 0 bases at J, with 13 bases in the middle. DNA for the CDR3: TGTGCCTGGAATCCAATTCGGGGCTCTGGAAACACCATATATTTT. This encodes CAWNPIRGSGNTIYF. The variable domain in full, completed from reference TRBV30 and TRBJ1-3, reads SQTIHQWPATLVQPVGSPLSLECTVEGTSNPNLYWYRQAAGRGLQLLFYSVGIGQISSEVPQNLSASRPQDRQFILSSKKLLLSDSGFYLCAWNPIRGSGNTIYFGEGSWLTVV.

This clone occurred once. J is TRBJ1-2 and V is TRBV4-1; 7 nucleotides align to TRBD1. This CDR3 has 16 residues. V lost 1 base to trimming and J lost 6 bases; unmatched junction nucleotides: 11. Germline V gives CDR1 MGHRA, CDR2 YSYEKL. CDR3 loop: CASSQAPGFTGDGYTF. In DNA form, the CDR3 reads TGCGCCAGCAGCCAAGCTCCGGGTTTTACAGGGGATGGCTACACCTTC.

This chain links TRBV9 with TRBJ2-2, with no clear D. V was pared by 0 bases and J by 7 bases, with 10 bases between. The CDR3 has 14 amino acids. Germline CDR1 is SGDLS and CDR2 is YYNGEE. The CDR3 spells CASSVAAFNGELFF. CDR3 in DNA: TGTGCCAGCAGCGTAGCAGCTTTCAACGGGGAGCTGTTTTTT.

The chain employs TRBV11-2 and TRBJ1-1; weak D call: TRBD1 (5 bases). Per germline, CDR1 SGHAT and CDR2 FQNNGV. V dropped 2 bases and J dropped 1 base, with 8 bases sitting between them. This CDR3 has 14 residues. The CDR3 DNA follows: TGTGCCAGCAGCTTATCACAGGCGAACACTGAAGCTTTCTTT. This translates into CASSLSQANTEAFF.

This chain's CDR3 is CASSFRGDRVYTF. CDR3 nucleotides: TGTGCCAGCAGCTTTAGAGGGGATCGTGTCTACACCTTC. The gene calls are TRBV6-5 and TRBJ1-2; D possibly corresponds to TRBD1 (5 bases). CDR1 and CDR2 from the germline V gene are MNHEY and SVGAGI. The CDR3 loop spans 13 amino acids. The V and J ends lost 6 bases and 10 bases respectively, with 18 bases between them.

In this sample, this clone turned up once. The chain recombines TRBV28 with TRBJ2-1, with D tentatively TRBD1 (5 bases). V gave up 5 bases and J gave up 9 bases, with 20 bases separating them. Germline V lookup: CDR1 MDHEN, CDR2 SYDVKM. This CDR3 is built from 15 residues. The CDR3 DNA sequence: TGTGCCAGCAGTAACCAGGGTTATTCCCGTAGTGAGCAGTTCTTC. Translating gives CASSNQGYSRSEQFF.

The chain couples TRBV7-8 to TRBJ1-5, with 12 bases aligning to TRBD1. The length of the CDR3 is 15 residues. CDR1 and CDR2 (germline): SGHVS, FQNEAQ. The trim removed 5 bases at V and 6 bases at J, leaving 5 bases unmatched. In nucleotides, the CDR3 is TGTGCCAGCAGCAAAAGGGACAGGGGGCTTCAGCCCCAGCATTTT. Translation: CASSKRDRGLQPQHF.

The rearrangement joins TRBV2 to TRBJ1-2; 7 bases match TRBD1. Germline CDR1 is SNHLY and CDR2 is FYNNEI. The CDR3 runs to 14 residues. The ends lost 7 bases at V and 7 bases at J; junction bases unmatched: 12. CDR3 bases: TGTGCCAGCACCGGGCGTGGAGGGGGCCTTGGCTACACCTTC. It codes for CASTGRGGGLGYTF.

The rearrangement joins TRBV10-3 to TRBJ1-1; 8 nucleotides match TRBD1. The J segment lost 1 base and the V segment lost 4 bases, leaving 2 bases of the junction unmatched. Per the germline V gene, CDR1 is ENHRY and CDR2 is SYGVKD. The CDR3 sequence is 14 residues long. The CDR3 sequence is CAISGDRWNTEAFF. CDR3 in DNA: TGTGCCATCAGTGGGGACAGGTGGAACACTGAAGCTTTCTTT.

This clone was seen a single time. The chain has TRBV15 and TRBJ2-1; TRBD2 aligns across 10 bases. CDR3 length: 20 amino acids. Germline V gene lookup returns CDR1 LNHNV and CDR2 YYDKDF (reference sequence). J gave up 1 base and V 1 base, and 13 bases lay outside the gene matches. The CDR3 DNA is TGTGCCACCAGCAGAGGTCGGCCTAGCGGGAGTCTTGGTTCCTACAATGAGCAGTTCTTC. It specifies CATSRGRPSGSLGSYNEQFF.

The J gene is TRBJ2-2, the V gene TRBV3-1 (or the pseudogene TRBV3-2); TRBD2 matches at 7 bases. The CDR3 sequence is 13 residues long. The V and J ends lost 4 bases and 4 bases, in that order; junction bases with no gene match: 0. Germline assignment: CDR1 LGHDT and CDR2 YNNKEL (reference sequence). CDR3 bases: TGTGCCAGCAGCCGGGGGGGCACCGGGGAGCTGTTTTTT. Protein sequence: CASSRGGTGELFF.

The rearrangement uses TRBV19 and TRBJ2-7, with 10 positions matching TRBD1. Unmatched junction bases numbered 6, after V lost 3 bases and J lost 4 bases. The germline V gene encodes CDR1 LNHDA and CDR2 SQIVND (reference sequence). The CDR3 has 15 residues. The CDR3 nucleotides are TGTGCCAGTAGTATGGGGAGGACAGGGGGATACGAGCAGTACTTC. It is translated as CASSMGRTGGYEQYF.

V gene TRBV7-2 combines with J gene TRBJ2-1, with D uncertain. The V end was cut by 0 bases, the J end by 7 bases, with 7 bases between. The CDR3 consists of 13 residues. CDR1 SGHTA and CDR2 FQGNSA come from the germline V gene. In DNA, the CDR3 is TGTGCCAGCAGCTTAGCGCGTGCGAATGAGCAGTTCTTC. Its protein is CASSLARANEQFF.

This rearrangement joins TRBV11-2 to TRBJ2-3, with no clear D. Germline CDR1 is SGHAT and CDR2 is FQNNGV. The CDR3 covers 13 residues. Trimming took off 1 base at V and 5 bases at J, with 7 bases between the two ends. CDR3 region: CASSLVQEDTQYF. As DNA, the CDR3 is TGTGCCAGCAGCTTAGTTCAAGAAGATACGCAGTATTTT.

V gene TRBV4-2 combines with J gene TRBJ2-7; 9 bases are shared with TRBD2. The length of the CDR3 is 18 residues. Germline CDR1 reads LGHNA; CDR2 reads YNFKEQ. The trim removed 1 base at V and 1 base at J, leaving 11 bases unmatched. The DNA for the CDR3 is TGTGCCAGCAGCCAAGCGGGTCTCCTAGCGGGACGATCCTACGAGCAGTACTTC. Residues: CASSQAGLLAGRSYEQYF.

V usage is TRBV11-2 and J usage is TRBJ2-3; 9 bases line up with TRBD2. The CDR3 has 17 residues. V shed 2 bases and J 5 bases; nucleotides not matched to a gene: 11. Per the germline V gene, CDR1 is SGHAT and CDR2 is FQNNGV. CDR3 protein: CASSLIKLREGVDTQYF. CDR3 DNA: TGTGCCAGCAGCTTAATAAAATTGCGGGAGGGGGTAGATACGCAGTATTTT.

V gene TRBV2 combines with J gene TRBJ2-2; D is undetermined. Trimming left V 8 bases short and J 0 bases short, with 10 bases between. This CDR3 region has 14 residues. From germline, CDR1 is SNHLY and CDR2 FYNNEI. The CDR3 loop is CASSSTSNTGELFF. CDR3 in DNA: TGTGCCAGCTCTTCTACCTCGAACACCGGGGAGCTGTTTTTT.

The chain uses TRBV5-6 and TRBJ1-1; TRBD1 matches at 10 bases. The CDR3 covers 16 residues. Germline V lookup: CDR1 SGHDT, CDR2 YYEEEE. The junction had 10 bases not matched to a gene; V was cut back by 7 bases and J by 1 base. CDR3 region: CASGRDRGYRNTEAFF. CDR3 in DNA: TGTGCCAGCGGCCGGGACAGGGGTTATAGGAACACTGAAGCTTTCTTT.

J is TRBJ1-5 and V is TRBV19; D not resolved. V was shortened by 7 bases and J by 7 bases, with 20 bases between the two germline ends. CDR1 and CDR2 (germline): LNHDA, SQIVND (reference sequence). This CDR3 comprises 15 residues. The CDR3 protein is CASNSLGGEYQPQHF. In nucleotides, the CDR3 is TGTGCCAGTAATAGCTTGGGAGGAGAGTACCAGCCCCAGCATTTT.

The V call is TRBV15, the J call TRBJ2-3, with 13 bases identical to TRBD2. There are 17 residues in the CDR3. The germline V gene has CDR1 LNHNV and CDR2 YYDKDF (reference sequence). V gave up 4 bases and J gave up 7 bases; unmatched junction bases: 11. The CDR3, as DNA: TGTGCCACCAGCAAAGGTCTACTAGCGGGAGGGCCATATACGCAGTATTTT. Translating gives CATSKGLLAGGPYTQYF.

This chain uses TRBV10-1 with TRBJ2-1, with 8 bases matching TRBD2. CDR3 length equals 15 residues. Germline V gives CDR1 WNHNN, CDR2 SYGVQD (reference sequence). Trimming removed 5 bases from V and 7 bases from J; junction bases left unmatched: 10. As DNA, the CDR3 is TGCGCCAGCAGTTCCCCCCAGCCGGGAGGGAATGAGCAGTTCTTC. It encodes CASSSPQPGGNEQFF.

This chain links TRBV24-1 with TRBJ2-1; tentatively, D is TRBD1 or TRBD2 (5 bases each). The CDR3 sequence is 14 residues long. V lost 4 bases to trimming and J lost 8 bases, with 14 bases between them. The germline V gene has CDR1 KGHDR and CDR2 SFDVKD. CDR3: CATSESGTRYEQFF. Written as DNA, the CDR3 is TGTGCCACCAGTGAGTCCGGGACCCGGTATGAGCAGTTCTTC.

The chain couples TRBV14 to TRBJ2-7; D is perhaps TRBD1 (6 bases). This CDR3 region has 15 residues. CDR1 SGHDN and CDR2 FVKESK come from the germline V gene. V was cut by 0 bases and J by 5 bases, with 14 bases left in between. The chain's CDR3 is CASSQDGNRVHEQYF. The CDR3 DNA sequence: TGTGCCAGCAGCCAAGATGGGAACAGGGTCCACGAGCAGTACTTC.

This clone was found once. The chain has TRBV2 and TRBJ2-6; 11 nucleotides match TRBD1. The germline CDR1 and CDR2 sequences are SNHLY and FYNNEI. The CDR3 is made up of 17 amino acids. The V segment lost 9 bases and the J segment 1 base; nucleotides outside the gene matches: 8. In DNA, the CDR3 is TGTGCCAGAGGACAGGGGGCCACTATGTCTGGGGCCAACGTCCTGACTTTC. Amino acid sequence: CARGQGATMSGANVLTF.

The V gene is TRBV18, the J gene TRBJ1-3; D remains unclear. The V gene lost 8 bases and the J gene lost 3 bases, with 11 bases spanning the gap. The CDR3 loop spans 13 amino acids. Germline V gene lookup returns CDR1 KGHSH and CDR2 LQKENI. CDR3 in amino acids: CASLPGGGNTIYF. The CDR3 DNA follows: TGTGCCAGCCTCCCCGGCGGTGGAAACACCATATATTTT.

Concerning this clone: The junction shows a germline mismatch at one end, possibly a read error. The V call is TRBV2, the J call TRBJ1-2; D remains ambiguous. CDR3 length: 13 residues. Germline assignment: CDR1 SNHLY and CDR2 FYNNEI. CDR3: CASSEDGNYGCTF. CDR3 nucleotides: TGTGCCAGCAGTGAGGACGGGAACTATGGCTGCACCTTC.

The chain joins TRBV7-3 to TRBJ2-3; D gene unclear. Per the germline V gene, CDR1 is SGHTA and CDR2 is FQGTGA. With 5 bases removed from V and 0 bases from J, the gap between germline ends came to 12 bases. This CDR3 comprises 15 residues. CDR3 sequence (DNA): TGTGCCAGCAGCGATCGACCCTCTAGCACAGATACGCAGTATTTT. This codes for CASSDRPSSTDTQYF.